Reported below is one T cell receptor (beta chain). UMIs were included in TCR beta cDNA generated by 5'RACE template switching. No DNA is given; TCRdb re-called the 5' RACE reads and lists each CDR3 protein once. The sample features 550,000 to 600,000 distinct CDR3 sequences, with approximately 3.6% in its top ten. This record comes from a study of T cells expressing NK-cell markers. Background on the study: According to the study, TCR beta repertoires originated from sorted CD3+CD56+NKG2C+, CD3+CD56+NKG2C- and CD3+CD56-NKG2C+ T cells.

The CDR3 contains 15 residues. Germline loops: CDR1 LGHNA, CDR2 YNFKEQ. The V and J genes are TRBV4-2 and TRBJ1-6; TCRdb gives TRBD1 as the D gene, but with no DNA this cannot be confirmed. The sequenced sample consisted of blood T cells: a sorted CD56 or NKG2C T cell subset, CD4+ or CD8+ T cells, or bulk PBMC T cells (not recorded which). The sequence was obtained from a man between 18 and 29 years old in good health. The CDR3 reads CASSRPQGIDSPLHF.